This T cell receptor (beta chain) derives from a study of T cells in Graves' hyperthyroidism and ophthalmopathy. This clonotype was seen ten or more times. Germline lookup yields CDR1 KGHDR and CDR2 SFDVKD. V shed 2 bases, J shed 0 bases, and the junction held 11 bases outside the gene matches. The CDR3 has 19 amino acids. The investigators amplified TCR beta CDR3 regions from RNA transcripts. First-round RT-PCR with HTBI primers amplified the TCR CDR3 region. From the multiplex PCR reads, TCRdb called clonotypes with MiXCR, one entry per CDR3 protein. The sample lists about 380,000 distinct CDR3 sequences, under 20% occurring once.

This clonotype was sampled from a man between 18 and 35 years old with Graves' ophthalmopathy. The specimen was blood. The rearrangement joins TRBV24-1 to TRBJ2-1; 8 bases fit TRBD2. The CDR3 sequence: CATSDSLRAGAFSYNEQFF. The CDR3 coding sequence is TGTGCCACCAGTGATTCTCTACGAGCGGGGGCCTTCTCCTACAATGAGCAGTTCTTC.